The 27 T cell receptor beta chains given below trace back to one sample, sequenced in a study of shared clonotypes between healthy human individuals. As defined, naive CD8 cells were CD45RO-negative and positively selected for CCR7, with terminally differentiated effector memory CD45RA+ cells excluded. TCRdb's table, derived via immunoSEQ multiplex PCR, lists solely in-frame clones and lacks some. In the table there are about 2.1 million clones, just over 90% of which are singletons. Sequences were obtained from naive CD8+ T cells from PBMCs. These receptor sequences come from a man aged 18-30 years in good health. Some clones in this sample may be carry-over from other donors' samples.

The genes are TRBV5-6 and TRBJ1-3, with 8 bases that match TRBD1. With V trimmed by 4 bases and J by 0 bases, 9 bases remained unmatched. Germline CDR1 is SGHDT and CDR2 is YYEEEE. The CDR3 extends over 17 amino acids. The CDR3 sequence: CASSQSRGLVSGNTIYF. CDR3 DNA: TGTGCCAGCAGCCAATCCAGGGGGCTCGTCTCTGGAAACACCATATATTTT.

The V and J genes are TRBV13 and TRBJ2-7; 9 positions match TRBD2. J gave up 0 bases and V 6 bases, and 9 bases lay outside the gene matches. CDR1 and CDR2 (germline): PRHDT, FYEKMQ (reference sequence). This CDR3 is built from 16 residues. The CDR3 protein is CASSHSTSGYSYEQYF. The DNA for the CDR3 is TGTGCCAGCAGTCACTCGACTAGCGGATACTCCTACGAGCAGTACTTC. Supplemented by reference TRBV13 and TRBJ2-7, the full variable domain reads AAGVIQSPRHLIKEKRETATLKCYPIPRHDTVYWYQQGPGQDPQFLISFYEKMQSDKGSIPDRFSAQQFSDYHSELNMSSLELGDSALYFCASSHSTSGYSYEQYFGPGTRLTVT.

V and J are TRBV15 and TRBJ2-1; 11 bases line up with TRBD2. V gave up 3 bases and J gave up 9 bases; unmatched junction bases: 10. The CDR3 runs to 16 residues. CDR1 LNHNV and CDR2 YYDKDF come from the germline V gene (reference sequence). CDR3 protein: CATSRGTSGSLGEQFF. In DNA, the CDR3 is TGTGCCACCAGCAGGGGCACTAGCGGGAGTCTCGGTGAGCAGTTCTTC.

This clone was seen a handful of times. The J gene is TRBJ1-1, the V gene TRBV13, with D unresolved. The CDR3 contains 13 residues. With 5 bases removed from V and 0 bases from J, the gap between germline ends came to 7 bases. From germline, CDR1 is PRHDT and CDR2 FYEKMQ (reference sequence). In nucleotides, the CDR3 is TGTGCCAGCAGCATGGGGATGAACACTGAAGCTTTCTTT. Translation gives CASSMGMNTEAFF.

The chain combines TRBV7-8 with TRBJ2-7; the match to TRBD2 covers 10 bases. There are 15 residues in the CDR3. Germline assignment: CDR1 SGHVS and CDR2 FQNEAQ. Trimming cost V 5 bases and J 2 bases; bases outside gene matches: 6. The CDR3 DNA sequence: TGTGCCAGCAGCCGACTAGCGGGCATAGCCTACGAGCAGTACTTC. Its protein is CASSRLAGIAYEQYF.

This chain links TRBV7-9 with TRBJ2-3; a weak D match, TRBD2 (6 bases). In germline, CDR1 is SEHNR, CDR2 FQNEAQ (reference sequence). The CDR3 is 13 amino acids. Trimming left V 10 bases short and J 3 bases short, with 14 bases between. This chain's CDR3 is CATLLSGTDTQYF. In DNA, the CDR3 is TGTGCCACCCTTCTGAGCGGGACAGATACGCAGTATTTT.

This clone was counted a single time. At one boundary the junction diverges from the germline segment, which might be a read error. V usage is TRBV7-9 and J usage is TRBJ2-7; no definite D call. The germline V gene has CDR1 SEHNR and CDR2 FQNEAQ (reference sequence). The CDR3 sequence is 12 residues long. CDR3 nucleotide sequence: TGTGCCAGCCAGAAGAGCTCCTCCGAGCAGTACTTC. Translating it yields CASQKSSSEQYF.

This clone was seen only once. V gene TRBV29-1 combines with J gene TRBJ2-7; 10 bases agree with TRBD2. The V segment lost 5 bases and the J segment 3 bases; nucleotides outside the gene matches: 16. Germline assignment: CDR1 SQVTM and CDR2 ANQGSEA. This CDR3 comprises 17 residues. The CDR3 sequence: CSVFFPTGTSESYEQYF. The CDR3 coding sequence is TGCAGCGTTTTCTTCCCGACCGGGACTAGCGAGAGCTACGAGCAGTACTTC.

The rearrangement uses TRBV7-9 and TRBJ2-7; D perhaps matches TRBD2 (6 bases). Germline V gene data show CDR1 as SEHNR and CDR2 as FQNEAQ (reference sequence). V lost 8 bases to trimming and J lost 3 bases, with 14 bases between them. The CDR3 spans 13 residues. The DNA of the CDR3 is TGTGCCAGCTCTCGACTAGATGGCTACGAGCAGTACTTC. This codes for CASSRLDGYEQYF.

The chain recombines TRBV19 with TRBJ2-3, with 15 bases matching TRBD2. Germline CDR1 is LNHDA and CDR2 is SQIVND (reference sequence). V dropped 6 bases and J dropped 2; count of bases not matched to a gene: 9. The CDR3 is 18 residues long. The CDR3 protein is CASSQWTSGRADTDTQYF. The CDR3 DNA is TGTGCCAGTAGCCAATGGACTAGCGGGAGGGCAGACACAGATACGCAGTATTTT.

This chain's CDR3 is CASSLGWRESTGELFF. The CDR3 DNA follows: TGCGCCAGCAGCTTGGGCTGGCGGGAGAGCACCGGGGAGCTGTTTTTT. This chain uses TRBV5-1 with TRBJ2-2, with 7 bases fitting TRBD2. V was pared by 0 bases and J by 4 bases, with 6 bases of the junction left unmatched. Per germline, CDR1 SGHRS and CDR2 YFSETQ. The CDR3 length is 16 residues.

This chain links TRBV29-1 with TRBJ2-5, with D perhaps TRBD1 or TRBD2 (6 bases each). Trimming removed 5 bases at V and 7 bases at J, with 14 bases between. The CDR3 is 12 amino acids. CDR1 is SQVTM, CDR2 ANQGSEA, per germline. CDR3 DNA: TGCAGCGTTCGTCGGGGGCTGAGGACCCAGTACTTC. As protein: CSVRRGLRTQYF.

The chain has TRBV2 and TRBJ2-7; the match to TRBD1 covers 8 bases. Germline values: CDR1 SNHLY, CDR2 FYNNEI. The CDR3 sequence is 13 residues long. Germline trimming cut 7 bases from V and 1 base from J; bases unmatched to any gene: 3. CDR3 sequence: CASTGGMSYEQYF. The CDR3 region has the DNA TGTGCCAGCACAGGGGGCATGTCCTACGAGCAGTACTTC.

CDR3 DNA sequence: TGTGCCAGCAGCGAGAACCCCAGGGGGCTCCACTCCACTGGCTACACCTTC. This encodes CASSENPRGLHSTGYTF. The chain uses TRBV7-2 and TRBJ1-2; 8 bases align to TRBD1. This CDR3 has 17 residues. J gave up 7 bases and V 5 bases, and 18 bases lay outside the gene matches. Germline V CDR1 and CDR2: SGHTA, FQGNSA. The entire variable domain, with the rest obtained from reference TRBV7-2 and TRBJ1-2, is as follows: GAGVSQSPSNKVTEKGKDVELRCDPISGHTALYWYRQSLGQGLEFLIYFQGNSAPDKSGLPSDRFSAERTGGSVSTLTIQRTQQEDSAVYLCASSENPRGLHSTGYTFGSGTRLTVV.

The chain links TRBV6-1 to TRBJ2-2; 10 bases match TRBD1. V lost 4 bases, J lost 0 bases, and 8 bases stayed unmatched. Germline V gives CDR1 MNHNS, CDR2 SASEGT. This CDR3 region has 18 residues. CDR3 DNA: TGTGCCAGCAGTGCCGGGACAGGGGCCCCAGCGAACACCGGGGAGCTGTTTTTT. This gives the protein CASSAGTGAPANTGELFF.

The V and J genes are TRBV6-6 and TRBJ2-1, with D unclear. This CDR3 spans 12 amino acids. Germline V gene data show CDR1 as MNHNY and CDR2 as SVGAGI (reference sequence). Trimming removed 2 bases at V and 9 bases at J, with 8 bases between. CDR3 region: CASSYRLLEQFF. The CDR3 DNA sequence: TGTGCCAGCAGTTACAGGCTACTTGAGCAGTTCTTC.

J is TRBJ2-5 and V is TRBV4-2; D might be TRBD2 (6 bases). The DNA end favors TRBJ2-7, so the J call may be wrong. CDR1 and CDR2 from the germline V gene are LGHNA and YNFKEQ. The CDR3 sequence is 14 residues long. The CDR3 region has the DNA TGTGCCAGCAGCCAAGAGGTAGCGGCCTACGAGCAGTACTTC. It translates to CASSQEVAAYEQYF.

This chain connects TRBV29-1 to TRBJ2-1; 7 bases are a match to TRBD2. Germline trimming cut 3 bases from V and 12 bases from J; bases unmatched to any gene: 14. Looked up from germline, CDR1 is SQVTM and CDR2 is ANQGSEA. CDR3 length: 14 residues. The CDR3 region has the DNA TGCAGCGTTGATGGGGGGGGTCCCCGGCGTGGGCAGTTCTTC. Amino acids: CSVDGGGPRRGQFF.

The chain combines TRBV19 with TRBJ2-1; 7 bases agree with TRBD2. This CDR3 has 19 amino acids. Trimming took 10 bases from V and 1 from J; bases not matched to a gene: 22. Germline-derived CDR1 and CDR2 are LNHDA and SQIVND (reference sequence). The CDR3 is CATSGPGLLNPFSYNEQFF. The DNA for the CDR3 is TGTGCCACTAGCGGCCCGGGACTACTAAACCCCTTTTCCTACAATGAGCAGTTCTTC.

The chain recombines TRBV7-7 with TRBJ1-2, with 9 bases that match TRBD1. V shed 5 bases, J shed 4 bases, and the junction held 17 bases outside the gene matches. The CDR3 has 18 amino acids. CDR1 and CDR2 (germline): SSHAT, FNYEAQ (reference sequence). CDR3 sequence: CASSRRYRGRFSGYGYTF. CDR3 in DNA: TGTGCCAGCAGCCGTCGATACAGGGGGCGCTTTTCAGGCTATGGCTACACCTTC.

V gene TRBV5-1 combines with J gene TRBJ2-7, with TRBD2 matching over 7 bases. The CDR3 has 13 amino acids. V dropped 0 bases and J dropped 6; count of bases not matched to a gene: 3. Per the germline V gene, CDR1 is SGHRS and CDR2 is YFSETQ. CDR3 sequence reads: CASSLGTRAEQYF. DNA for the CDR3: TGCGCCAGCAGCTTGGGGACTAGGGCCGAGCAGTACTTC.

The chain uses TRBV7-8 and TRBJ2-7, with D maybe TRBD2 (6 bases). This CDR3 contains 15 residues. Trimming took 6 bases from V and 5 from J, leaving 20 bases between them. Germline CDR1 reads SGHVS; CDR2 reads FQNEAQ. This CDR3 reads CASRGEGGFSDEQYF. CDR3 coding DNA: TGTGCCAGCAGGGGCGAGGGAGGATTTTCCGACGAGCAGTACTTC.

This clone was seen just once. The gene calls are TRBV27 and TRBJ1-5; tentative D call: TRBD1 (6 bases). Trimming stripped 4 bases from V and 1 base from J, with 14 bases between. Looked up from germline, CDR1 is MNHEY and CDR2 is SMNVEV (reference sequence). The length of the CDR3 is 16 residues. The CDR3 here is CASSSTRQESNQPQHF. The CDR3, as DNA: TGTGCCAGCAGTTCGACCCGACAGGAGAGCAATCAGCCCCAGCATTTT.

The J gene is TRBJ2-1, the V gene TRBV7-9, with D unclear. The CDR3 is 12 amino acids. V lost 5 bases, J lost 7 bases, and 9 bases lay in between. CDR1 and CDR2 from the germline V gene are SEHNR and FQNEAQ (reference sequence). CDR3 DNA sequence: TGTGCCAGCAGCCCTTCACTAAATGAGCAGTTCTTC. Translated, it gives CASSPSLNEQFF.

This chain links TRBV4-3 with TRBJ2-7; TRBD1 or TRBD2 may be the D gene (6 bases each). Germline values: CDR1 LGHNA, CDR2 YSLEER. CDR3 length equals 19 residues. The V and J ends lost 1 base and 4 bases respectively, with 26 bases between them. Here the CDR3 DNA reads TGCGCCAGCAGCCAAGGGGTAGGGGGTGGGAGACTAGGAAGGTACGAGCAGTACTTC. Translating it yields CASSQGVGGGRLGRYEQYF.

The V call is TRBV9, the J call TRBJ1-3; D possibly corresponds to TRBD1 (5 bases). The germline CDR1 and CDR2 sequences are SGDLS and YYNGEE. This CDR3 region has 15 residues. Trimming removed 1 base from V and 3 bases from J, with 11 bases in between. The CDR3 region is CASSVSQGGGNTIYF. The CDR3 coding sequence is TGTGCCAGCAGCGTATCCCAGGGCGGTGGAAACACCATATATTTT.

The chain has TRBV12-5 and TRBJ2-1; D gene unclear. In germline, CDR1 is LGHNT, CDR2 FRNRAP. The CDR3 runs to 15 residues. V shed 2 bases and J shed 0 bases, with 8 bases lying between them. Here the CDR3 reads CASGLWRSSYNEQFF. The CDR3 DNA follows: TGTGCTAGTGGTTTGTGGCGGAGCTCCTACAATGAGCAGTTCTTC.